This paragraph reports one TCR beta chain. The method was immunoSEQ multiplex PCR; TCRdb's version includes in-frame clones alone and lacks a portion of them. The table records 36,000 or so clones, 70% to 90% of them present only once. This CDR3 has 14 amino acids. Germline CDR1 reads MNHNS; CDR2 reads SASEGT. The trim removed 6 bases at V and 4 bases at J, leaving 8 bases unmatched. The data were obtained in a study of T cell changes during pregnancy in multiple sclerosis. This receptor was obtained from a female donor with multiple sclerosis, enrolled in a pregnancy study. The sample was CD8+ T cells from peripheral blood mononuclear cells, taken in the third trimester of pregnancy. The chain carries TRBV6-1 and TRBJ2-7, with TRBD1 matching 8 bases. Here the CDR3 reads CASSLGQGPYEQYF. The CDR3 DNA sequence: TGTGCCAGCAGCCTAGGACAGGGACCTTACGAGCAGTACTTC.